This record covers a single T cell receptor beta chain. Its antigen is undetermined. These data belong to a study of breast tumors, draining lymph nodes, adjacent tissues. TCRdb reprocessed the multiplex PCR reads via MiXCR and lists one record per CDR3 protein. The profile shows more than 14,000 distinct CDR3 sequences, roughly 50% of them singletons. Study-wide results and limits: Tumor TCR diversity was below lymph nodes but above nontumor tissue. Compared with basal-like, luminal-like tumors shared significantly more repertoire with nontumor tissue. The lymph node origin of tumor T cells was framed as consistent with a hypothesis, not demonstrated.

Germline V lookup: CDR1 LNHDA, CDR2 SQIVND (reference sequence). Unmatched junction bases numbered 15, after V lost 5 bases and J lost 6 bases. CDR3 length: 17 residues. The TCR was taken from a female donor with breast cancer. Some clones in this sample may be carry-over from other donors' samples. Sample: tumor-adjacent breast tissue. The chain uses TRBV19 and TRBJ2-2; TRBD2 matches at 7 bases. CDR3 region: CASSFRGGRGLAGELFF. In DNA form, the CDR3 reads TGTGCCAGTAGTTTTAGGGGAGGGAGGGGCTTAGCCGGGGAGCTGTTTTTT.